The 10 T cell receptor beta chains presented below share a single source sample, sequenced in a study of neoadjuvant nivolumab and ipilimumab in lung cancer. The assay was immunoSEQ multiplex PCR, and TCRdb's table has in-frame clones only and misses some. Among fewer than 15,000 clones, almost 96% were seen once, and the ten largest hold roughly 2.6%. Source: peripheral blood, taken after neoadjuvant nivolumab, alone or with ipilimumab, at or shortly before surgery. All receptors derive from an adult with non-small cell lung cancer.

The chain employs TRBV27 and TRBJ2-7, with D unresolved. Germline-derived CDR1 and CDR2 are MNHEY and SMNVEV (reference sequence). The CDR3 spans 16 residues. The germline V and J ends were trimmed by 3 bases and 3 bases, with 18 bases remaining between them. For the CDR3, the DNA is TGTGCCAGCAGTTTTTTCTCTCCTTTGGGCAGCTACGAGCAGTACTTC. Protein: CASSFFSPLGSYEQYF.

V is TRBV9 and J is TRBJ2-1; D possibly uses TRBD1 or TRBD2 (5 bases each). The CDR3 is 14 residues long. V lost 3 bases and J lost 7, with 14 bases in between. The germline V gene has CDR1 SGDLS and CDR2 YYNGEE. The CDR3 sequence is CASSDGTIGNEQFF. The CDR3, as DNA: TGTGCCAGCAGCGACGGGACCATAGGGAATGAGCAGTTCTTC.

V usage is TRBV18 and J usage is TRBJ2-1; D is unclear. Germline V gene data show CDR1 as KGHSH and CDR2 as LQKENI. The CDR3 spans 12 residues. V lost 3 bases to trimming and J lost 3 bases, with 3 bases between them. The CDR3, as DNA: TGTGCCAGCTCACCCTACTACAATGAGCAGTTCTTC. Residues: CASSPYYNEQFF.

The V gene is TRBV6-5, the J gene TRBJ2-1; D perhaps matches TRBD2 (5 bases). The CDR3 spans 16 residues. The V gene lost 1 base and the J gene lost 2 bases, with 12 bases spanning the gap. From germline, CDR1 is MNHEY and CDR2 SVGAGI. CDR3 nucleotides: TGTGCCAGCAGTTACTATACTAGTCCCGCCTACAATGAGCAGTTCTTC. As protein: CASSYYTSPAYNEQFF.

This clone was observed a few times. The V and J genes are TRBV4-3 and TRBJ1-2; 7 bases line up with TRBD1. Germline V gene lookup returns CDR1 LGHNA and CDR2 YSLEER. The CDR3 totals 14 residues. J gave up 5 bases and V 0 bases, and 3 bases lay outside the gene matches. The CDR3 reads CASSQDLGQYGYTF. DNA of the CDR3: TGCGCCAGCAGCCAAGATTTGGGACAGTATGGCTACACCTTC.

The chain joins TRBV14 to TRBJ2-1; no firm D call. From germline, CDR1 is SGHDN and CDR2 FVKESK. Trimming removed 0 bases at V and 7 bases at J, with 13 bases between. There are 15 residues in the CDR3. CDR3 protein: CASSQDYTAPNEQFF. DNA of the CDR3: TGTGCCAGCAGCCAAGACTATACCGCGCCTAATGAGCAGTTCTTC.

CDR3 residues: CASSPGDSEAFF. In nucleotides, the CDR3 is TGTGCCAGCAGTCCAGGGGACAGCGAAGCTTTCTTT. This rearrangement joins TRBV28 to TRBJ1-1, with 7 bases aligning to TRBD1. Trimming took 5 bases from V and 8 from J; bases not matched to a gene: 5. There are 12 residues in the CDR3. CDR1 is MDHEN, CDR2 SYDVKM, per germline.

V is TRBV7-2 and J is TRBJ2-7; 8 bases map to TRBD1. The germline gives CDR1 SGHTA, CDR2 FQGNSA. V lost 4 bases to trimming and J lost 2 bases; unmatched junction nucleotides: 7. CDR3 length equals 15 residues. The CDR3 nucleotides read TGTGCCAGCAGCTCCCAGACAGGGGCCACCTACGAGCAGTACTTC. It is translated as CASSSQTGATYEQYF.

This chain connects TRBV6-6 to TRBJ1-3; TRBD1 matches 7 bases. The CDR3 totals 14 residues. Germline V gene sequence: CDR1 MNHNY, CDR2 SVGAGI (reference sequence). Trimming took 4 bases from V and 6 from J; bases not matched to a gene: 6. The CDR3 DNA sequence: TGTGCCAGCAGTTTCCCCGGGACAGAAAACACCATATATTTT. Translating it yields CASSFPGTENTIYF.

The CDR3: CASIFTQETQYF. The CDR3 DNA reads TGTGCCAGCATCTTTACCCAAGAGACCCAGTACTTC. The rearrangement uses TRBV2 and TRBJ2-5; D gene unclear. From germline, CDR1 is SNHLY and CDR2 FYNNEI. This CDR3 is built from 12 residues. V lost 7 bases to trimming and J lost 1 base, with 7 bases between them. The full variable domain, completed using reference TRBV2 and TRBJ2-5, is EPEVTQTPSHQVTQMGQEVILRCVPISNHLYFYWYRQILGQKVEFLVSFYNNEISEKSEIFDDQFSVERPDGSNFTLKIRSTKLEDSAMYFCASIFTQETQYFGPGTRLLVL.